This TCR beta chain was observed in a study of low-dose radiotherapy and immunotherapy resistance in tumors. With TRAV- and TRBV-specific primers, first-strand cDNA was made, covering the alpha and beta chains. TCRs underwent about 22 PCR cycles of amplification with a constant-region primer and V-primer adapter. TCRdb ran MiXCR on the reads and lists one entry per CDR3 protein. The table records fewer than 95,000 distinct CDR3 sequences, 9.4% of them present only once. Specified time point: before trial treatment. Advanced solid tumors lacking tumor-infiltrating lymphocytes were present in eligible patients. There are many counts of this clonotype. The source material was PBMCs, sampled before treatment. This clonotype was sampled from a male donor with prostate cancer.

CDR3 sequence reads: CSAPGRDNQPQHF. The CDR3 DNA reads as TGCAGTGCCCCGGGACGGGACAATCAGCCCCAGCATTTT. The J gene is TRBJ1-5, the V gene TRBV20-1; the D gene is possibly TRBD1 (5 bases). The CDR3 extends over 13 amino acids. Looked up from germline, CDR1 is DFQATT and CDR2 is SNEGSKA (reference sequence). Between the trimmed V and J ends, which lost 6 bases and 3 bases, there was a span of 12 bases.